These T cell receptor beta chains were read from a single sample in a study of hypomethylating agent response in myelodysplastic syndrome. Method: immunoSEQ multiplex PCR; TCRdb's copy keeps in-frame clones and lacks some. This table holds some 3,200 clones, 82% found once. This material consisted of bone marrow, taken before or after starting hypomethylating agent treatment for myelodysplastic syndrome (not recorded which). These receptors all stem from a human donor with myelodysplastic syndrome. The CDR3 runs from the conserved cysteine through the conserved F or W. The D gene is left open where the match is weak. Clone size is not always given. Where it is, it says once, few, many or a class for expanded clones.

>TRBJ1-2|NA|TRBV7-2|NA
CASSLPLYGYTF
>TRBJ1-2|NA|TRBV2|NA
CASSATLNYGYTF
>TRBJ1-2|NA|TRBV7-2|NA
CASSLLRGVGVDGYTF
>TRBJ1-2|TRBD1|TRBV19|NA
CASSDRGNGYTF
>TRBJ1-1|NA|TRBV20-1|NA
CSAKVNTEAFF
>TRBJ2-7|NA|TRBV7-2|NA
CASSLANEQYF
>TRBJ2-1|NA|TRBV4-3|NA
CASSQNPHGGPYNEQFF
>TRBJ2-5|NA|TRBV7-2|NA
CASSLVGHQETQYF
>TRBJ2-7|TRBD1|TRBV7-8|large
CASSEGQAYEQYF
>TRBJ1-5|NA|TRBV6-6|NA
CASSYSMVSQPQHF
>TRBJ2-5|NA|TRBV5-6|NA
CASSLSPLGGGETQYF
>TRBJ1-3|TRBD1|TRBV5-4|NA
CASSLGSGGYSGNTIYF
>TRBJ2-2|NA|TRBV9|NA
CASSVVEGPGTGELFF
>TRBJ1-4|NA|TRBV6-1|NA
CASSVGEGKKLFF
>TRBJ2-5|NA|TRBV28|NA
CASSMDSDQETQYF
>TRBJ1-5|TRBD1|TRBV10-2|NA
CASRGQGADNQPQHF
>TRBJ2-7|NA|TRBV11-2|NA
CASSPGGGLYEQYF
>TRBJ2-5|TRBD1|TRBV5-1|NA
CASSYGTVKETQYF
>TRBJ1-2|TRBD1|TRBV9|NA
CASSVVPGGGYGYTF
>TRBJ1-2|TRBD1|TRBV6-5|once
CASSLGQVNDGYTF
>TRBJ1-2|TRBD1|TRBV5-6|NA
CASSLRQGNGGYTF
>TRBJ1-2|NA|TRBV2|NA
CASSERGNGYTF
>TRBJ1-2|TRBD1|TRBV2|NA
CASSNQGQGHYTF
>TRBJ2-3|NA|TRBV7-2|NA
CASSLIQTDTLSDTQYF
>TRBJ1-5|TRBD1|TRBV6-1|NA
CASSEVGTVGQPQHF
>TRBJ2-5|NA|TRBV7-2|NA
CASSPGLIQETQYF
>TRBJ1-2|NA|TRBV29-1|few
CSAGGYTF
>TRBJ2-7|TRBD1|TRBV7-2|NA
CASSLVLNRDSRSYEQYF
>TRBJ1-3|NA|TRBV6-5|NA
CASTSVGNTIYF
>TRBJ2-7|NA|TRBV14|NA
CASSHGPRLQVWHEQYF
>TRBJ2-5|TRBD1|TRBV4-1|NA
CASSQVAEGGGQKTQYF
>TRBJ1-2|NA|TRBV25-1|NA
CASSENSPTYGYTF
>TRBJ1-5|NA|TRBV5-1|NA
CASSRMGGGDQPQHF
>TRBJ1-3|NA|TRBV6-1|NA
CASSDRTGLGNTIYF
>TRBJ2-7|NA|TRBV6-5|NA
CASRRADEQYF
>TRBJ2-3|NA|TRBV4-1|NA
CASSQVSYNRRYF
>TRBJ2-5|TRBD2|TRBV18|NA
CASSRESGGKTETQYF
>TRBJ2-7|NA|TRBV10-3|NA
CAISETTSYEQYF
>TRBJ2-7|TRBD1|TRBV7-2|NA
CASSTDHRTGGYEQYF
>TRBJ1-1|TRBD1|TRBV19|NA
CASSDRGNTEAFF
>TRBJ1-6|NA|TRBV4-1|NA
CASSQDYGGRSPLHF
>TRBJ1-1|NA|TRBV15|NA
CATSRPEEGDTEAFF
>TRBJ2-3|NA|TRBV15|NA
CATSRMRLATGNGTDTQYF
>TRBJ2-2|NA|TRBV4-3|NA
CASSQEGFTGELFF
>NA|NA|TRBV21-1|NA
CAEQGRSYEQYF
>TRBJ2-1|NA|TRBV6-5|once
CASSYPPGLLVDEQFF
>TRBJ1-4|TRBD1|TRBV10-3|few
CAISTGTGNEKLFF
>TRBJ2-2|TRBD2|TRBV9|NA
CASSVDLAGSTNTGELFF
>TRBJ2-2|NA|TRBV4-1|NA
CASSQGLLRLNTGELFF
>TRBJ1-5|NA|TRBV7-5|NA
CASSLDGQGEQPQHF
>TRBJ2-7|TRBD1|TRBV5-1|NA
CASSPLGQGISYEQYF
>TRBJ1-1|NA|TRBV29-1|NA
CSVVLNTEAFF